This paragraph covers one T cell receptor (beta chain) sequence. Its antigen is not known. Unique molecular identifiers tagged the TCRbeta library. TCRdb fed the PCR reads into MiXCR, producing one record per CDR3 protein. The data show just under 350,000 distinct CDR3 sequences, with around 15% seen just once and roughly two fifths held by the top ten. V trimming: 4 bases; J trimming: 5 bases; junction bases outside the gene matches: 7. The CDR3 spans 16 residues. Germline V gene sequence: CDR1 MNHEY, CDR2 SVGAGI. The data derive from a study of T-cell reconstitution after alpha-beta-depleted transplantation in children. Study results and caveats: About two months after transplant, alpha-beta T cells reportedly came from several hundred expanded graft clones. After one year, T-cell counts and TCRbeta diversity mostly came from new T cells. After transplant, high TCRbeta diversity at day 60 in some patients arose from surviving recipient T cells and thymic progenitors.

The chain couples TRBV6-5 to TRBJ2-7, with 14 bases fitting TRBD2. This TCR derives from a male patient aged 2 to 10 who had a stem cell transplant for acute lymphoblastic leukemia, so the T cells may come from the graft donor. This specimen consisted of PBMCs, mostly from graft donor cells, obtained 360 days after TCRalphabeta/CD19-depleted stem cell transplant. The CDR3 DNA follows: TGTGCCAGCAGTTCAATTGGGACTAGCGGGAGACACGAGCAGTACTTC. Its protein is CASSSIGTSGRHEQYF.